This paragraph reports one T cell receptor (beta chain). The sample originates from a study of lymphopenia after photon versus proton radiotherapy. The CDR3 totals 12 residues. Germline values: CDR1 MNHEY, CDR2 SVGAGI. V was clipped by 6 bases and J by 3 bases, with 9 bases between them. Only in-frame clones appear in the TCRdb table, and some are missing; sequencing was by immunoSEQ multiplex PCR. Among about 12,000 clones, roughly 90% were seen once, and the ten largest hold over 3%. This chain joins TRBV6-5 and TRBJ2-7; D not resolved. This receptor was obtained from a man in his sixties with pancreatic cancer. Sequencing used peripheral blood, obtained from a patient treated with proton-based radiotherapy. CDR3 DNA sequence: TGTGCCAGCAGATCCTTCGGCTACGAGCAGTACTTC. This translates into CASRSFGYEQYF.